This T cell receptor (beta chain) comes out of a study of T cell changes during pregnancy in multiple sclerosis. The CDR3 extends over 14 amino acids. Germline V gives CDR1 ENHRY, CDR2 SYGVKD. Trimming cost V 10 bases and J 0 bases; bases outside gene matches: 6. Sequencing used immunoSEQ multiplex PCR; TCRdb keeps in-frame clones, though not all of them. The data hold about 57,000 clones, with about 91% observed a single time. The receptor was isolated from a female donor with multiple sclerosis, enrolled in a pregnancy study. This chain uses TRBV10-3 with TRBJ1-3, with 7 bases that match TRBD1. The input for sequencing was peripheral blood, taken after pregnancy. The CDR3 DNA reads as TGTGCCACGACGGGACAGAACTCTGGAAACACCATATATTTT. Its protein product is CATTGQNSGNTIYF.